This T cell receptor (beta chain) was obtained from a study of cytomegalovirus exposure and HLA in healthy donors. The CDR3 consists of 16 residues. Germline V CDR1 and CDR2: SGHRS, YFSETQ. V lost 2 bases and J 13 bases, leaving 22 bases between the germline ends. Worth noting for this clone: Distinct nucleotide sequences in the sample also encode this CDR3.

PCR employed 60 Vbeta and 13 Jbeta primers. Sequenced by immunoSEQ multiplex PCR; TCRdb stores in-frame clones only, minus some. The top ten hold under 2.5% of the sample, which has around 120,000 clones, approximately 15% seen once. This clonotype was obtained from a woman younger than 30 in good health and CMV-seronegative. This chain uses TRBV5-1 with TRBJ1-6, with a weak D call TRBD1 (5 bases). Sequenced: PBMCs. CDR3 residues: CASSFRMGQGGSPLHF. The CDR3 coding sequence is TGCGCCAGCAGCTTCCGGATGGGCCAGGGAGGGTCCCCCCTCCACTTT.